These 19 T cell receptor beta chains originate from one sample sequenced in a study of T-cell memory formation after mild COVID-19. TCRdb fed the 5' RACE reads into MiXCR, producing one record per CDR3 protein. There are roughly 580,000 distinct CDR3 sequences in the sample; 15% to 20% occur only once, and approximately 12% lies in the top ten. Sequencing was done on a sample of PBMCs or a T cell subset sorted from them (not recorded which). These receptors all come from an adult woman who had mild COVID-19 (a few samples of this study predate the infection). Cell type and time point are not known.

The chain recombines TRBV6-6 with TRBJ2-1; D is perhaps TRBD1 (5 bases). Germline values: CDR1 MNHNY, CDR2 SVGAGI (reference sequence). Deletions cut 6 bases from V and 4 bases from J, with 10 bases between. The CDR3 sequence is 13 residues long. The CDR3 sequence: CASSTGAYNEQFF. The CDR3 bases are TGTGCCAGCAGCACAGGAGCATACAATGAGCAGTTCTTC.

This clonotype was seen a handful of times. This chain joins TRBV5-1 and TRBJ2-1; D is undetermined. CDR3 size: 14 residues. V shed 9 bases and J shed 5 bases, with 18 bases lying between them. Per germline, CDR1 SGHRS and CDR2 YFSETQ. CDR3 sequence reads: CANPEGFPDNEQFF. The CDR3 DNA reads as TGCGCCAACCCGGAAGGCTTCCCCGACAATGAGCAGTTCTTC.

In its sample, this clonotype was seen a few times. The germline gene is not matched at one end of the junction; a read error may be the cause. V gene TRBV7-7 combines with J gene TRBJ2-2; the D gene is possibly TRBD2 (7 bases). CDR1 is SSHAT and CDR2 is FNYEAQ in the germline V gene (reference sequence). CDR3 length: 16 residues. As DNA, the CDR3 is TGTGCTAGCAGTCTAGCGTCGGGGGGCGCTGCCGGGGAGCTGTTTTTT. Translating it yields CASSLASGGAAGELFF.

The table lists this clonotype with a few counts. The CDR3 sequence: CSARAGGKNIQYF. CDR3 coding DNA: TGCAGTGCTAGAGCAGGGGGCAAAAACATTCAGTACTTC. This chain uses TRBV20-1 with TRBJ2-4, with 7 bases identical to TRBD1. Germline V gene lookup returns CDR1 DFQATT and CDR2 SNEGSKA (reference sequence). There are 13 residues in the CDR3. V was pared by 1 base and J by 3 bases, with 0 bases of the junction left unmatched.

This clonotype was seen a handful of times. The chain carries TRBV19 and TRBJ1-2; 7 bases are shared with TRBD1. V shed 4 bases, J shed 4 bases, and the junction held 9 bases outside the gene matches. Germline lookup yields CDR1 LNHDA and CDR2 SQIVND (reference sequence). The CDR3 covers 15 residues. For the CDR3, the DNA is TGTGCCAGTAGTAAAGACAGGGTATACGCCTATGGCTACACCTTC. Translation gives CASSKDRVYAYGYTF. Combining the CDR3 with reference TRBV19 and TRBJ1-2 gives the whole variable domain DGGITQSPKYLFRKEGQNVTLSCEQNLNHDAMYWYRQDPGQGLRLIYYSQIVNDFQKGDIAEGYSVSREKKESFPLTVTSAQKNPTAFYLCASSKDRVYAYGYTFGSGTRLTVV.

This clonotype has a handful of counts. The chain recombines TRBV5-1 with TRBJ1-1; a weak D match, TRBD1 (5 bases). The CDR3 covers 15 residues. V was trimmed by 4 bases and J by 6 bases, leaving 19 bases between them. CDR1 and CDR2 (germline): SGHRS, YFSETQ. The CDR3: CASSQGTLGYPEAFF. The CDR3 DNA sequence: TGCGCCAGCAGCCAAGGGACCCTGGGATACCCTGAAGCTTTCTTT.

The rearrangement uses TRBV7-2 and TRBJ2-3; TRBD2 matches at 7 bases. Germline CDR1 SGHTA, CDR2 FQGNSA. V lost 0 bases, J lost 1 base, and 4 bases stayed unmatched. This CDR3 has 16 amino acids. DNA for the CDR3: TGTGCCAGCAGCTTAGCGCGGAGCGGGGGCACAGATACGCAGTATTTT. It is translated as CASSLARSGGTDTQYF.

The chain employs TRBV7-2 and TRBJ1-3; D is uncertain. The CDR3 is made up of 15 amino acids. Trimming shortened V by 2 bases and J by 0 bases, and 8 bases separated the two germline ends. The germline V gene encodes CDR1 SGHTA and CDR2 FQGNSA. CDR3 in amino acids: CASSLSLSSGNTIYF. CDR3 bases: TGTGCCAGCAGCTTATCTCTGTCCTCTGGAAACACCATATATTTT.

This clonotype has just a few counts. V is TRBV5-5 and J is TRBJ2-7; no clear D. The CDR3 is 15 amino acids. CDR1 and CDR2 from the germline V gene are SGHKS and YYEKEE (reference sequence). With 4 bases removed from V and 0 bases from J, the gap between germline ends came to 14 bases. For the CDR3, the DNA is TGTGCCAGCAGCGCGGACGGTTACAACTCCTACGAGCAGTACTTC. Translation gives CASSADGYNSYEQYF.

V usage is TRBV11-3 and J usage is TRBJ2-2, with D possibly TRBD2 on 6 matching bases. V was cut by 5 bases and J by 4 bases, with 20 bases left in between. Germline-derived CDR1 and CDR2 are SGHNT and YENEEA. The CDR3 is made up of 17 amino acids. The CDR3 region has the DNA TGTGCCAGCAGCACCAGGCCGGGGGAGGTGGGCACCGGGGAGCTGTTTTTT. Amino acids: CASSTRPGEVGTGELFF.

The genes are TRBV2 and TRBJ2-7; weak D call: TRBD2 (5 bases). V was pared by 5 bases and J by 2 bases, with 16 bases between. This CDR3 has 15 amino acids. Looked up from germline, CDR1 is SNHLY and CDR2 is FYNNEI. The DNA for the CDR3 is TGTGCCAGCAGTCGAGACCGGACTGAAACCTACGAGCAGTACTTC. It codes for CASSRDRTETYEQYF.

This clonotype was counted only a few times. This CDR3 is CASSPNGANYGYTF. CDR3 DNA: TGTGCCAGCTCACCAAACGGAGCTAACTATGGCTACACCTTC. The chain joins TRBV18 to TRBJ1-2; unclear D gene. Germline assignment: CDR1 KGHSH and CDR2 LQKENI. The germline V and J ends were trimmed by 2 bases and 0 bases, with 7 bases remaining between them. The CDR3 runs to 14 residues.

The chain recombines TRBV7-6 with TRBJ2-5; a weak D match, TRBD2 (6 bases). V lost 1 base to trimming and J lost 4 bases, with 19 bases between them. From germline, CDR1 is SGHVS and CDR2 FNYEAQ. The CDR3 covers 17 residues. The CDR3 DNA reads TGTGCCAGCAGCTTAGTTGCGGGAACCGTCGGGGGAGAGACCCAGTACTTC. Its protein product is CASSLVAGTVGGETQYF. The full variable domain, in which reference TRBV7-6 and TRBJ2-5 provide the parts outside the CDR3, is GAGVSQSPRYKVTKRGQDVALRCDPISGHVSLYWYRQALGQGPEFLTYFNYEAQQDKSGLPNDRFSAERPEGSISTLTIQRTEQRDSAMYRCASSLVAGTVGGETQYFGPGTRLLVL.

Only a few counts were recorded for this clonotype. The rearrangement uses TRBV4-1 and TRBJ2-6; perhaps TRBD2 as D (6 bases). Germline-derived CDR1 and CDR2 are MGHRA and YSYEKL. CDR3 length equals 17 residues. Trimming removed 3 bases at V and 0 bases at J, with 12 bases between. CDR3 DNA: TGCGCCAGCAGCCAGGCGGGACGGGGCTCTGGGGCCAACGTCCTGACTTTC. It is translated as CASSQAGRGSGANVLTF.

The V gene is TRBV12-3 or TRBV12-4, the J gene TRBJ1-2; possibly TRBD1 for D (5 bases). The CDR3 extends over 16 amino acids. Trimming took off 5 bases at V and 3 bases at J, with 19 bases between the two ends. The CDR3 region has the DNA TGTGCCAGCAGTCAGAGTCGCTGGATGGGGCACTATGGCTACACCTTC. Its protein is CASSQSRWMGHYGYTF.

This clonotype was recorded a few times. This chain uses TRBV9 with TRBJ2-1; no clear D. The CDR3 is 17 residues long. Germline V CDR1 and CDR2: SGDLS, YYNGEE. V gave up 0 bases and J gave up 2 bases, with 15 bases separating them. The CDR3 DNA reads TGTGCCAGCAGCGTAGTGCCGGTAGCCTCCACCTACAATGAGCAGTTCTTC. Its protein is CASSVVPVASTYNEQFF.

J is TRBJ2-5 and V is TRBV7-2; TRBD2 aligns across 7 bases. Trimming removed 0 bases from V and 5 bases from J; junction bases left unmatched: 6. This CDR3 comprises 15 residues. Germline CDR1 and CDR2: SGHTA and FQGNSA. The CDR3 is CASSLAGGFAETQYF. As DNA, the CDR3 is TGTGCCAGCAGCTTAGCGGGAGGGTTCGCGGAGACCCAGTACTTC. The complete variable domain, with remaining parts taken from reference TRBV7-2 and TRBJ2-5, reads GAGVSQSPSNKVTEKGKDVELRCDPISGHTALYWYRQSLGQGLEFLIYFQGNSAPDKSGLPSDRFSAERTGGSVSTLTIQRTQQEDSAVYLCASSLAGGFAETQYFGPGTRLLVL.

This clonotype was picked up a small number of times. The chain links TRBV7-9 to TRBJ2-5; 7 positions agree with TRBD1. The V segment lost 3 bases and the J segment 5 bases; nucleotides outside the gene matches: 6. From germline, CDR1 is SEHNR and CDR2 FQNEAQ (reference sequence). The CDR3 is 14 amino acids. The CDR3 sequence: CASSFVRGSETQYF. CDR3 sequence (DNA): TGTGCCAGCAGCTTCGTCAGGGGGAGTGAGACCCAGTACTTC.

The V call is TRBV27, the J call TRBJ2-2; possible D gene TRBD2, 7 bases. This CDR3 region has 16 residues. Trimming left V 2 bases short and J 6 bases short, with 16 bases between. Germline V gene lookup returns CDR1 MNHEY and CDR2 SMNVEV (reference sequence). The CDR3 nucleotides are TGTGCCAGCAGTTTAAAATGGCAGGGGAGGGCCGGGGAGCTGTTTTTT. Translation gives CASSLKWQGRAGELFF.